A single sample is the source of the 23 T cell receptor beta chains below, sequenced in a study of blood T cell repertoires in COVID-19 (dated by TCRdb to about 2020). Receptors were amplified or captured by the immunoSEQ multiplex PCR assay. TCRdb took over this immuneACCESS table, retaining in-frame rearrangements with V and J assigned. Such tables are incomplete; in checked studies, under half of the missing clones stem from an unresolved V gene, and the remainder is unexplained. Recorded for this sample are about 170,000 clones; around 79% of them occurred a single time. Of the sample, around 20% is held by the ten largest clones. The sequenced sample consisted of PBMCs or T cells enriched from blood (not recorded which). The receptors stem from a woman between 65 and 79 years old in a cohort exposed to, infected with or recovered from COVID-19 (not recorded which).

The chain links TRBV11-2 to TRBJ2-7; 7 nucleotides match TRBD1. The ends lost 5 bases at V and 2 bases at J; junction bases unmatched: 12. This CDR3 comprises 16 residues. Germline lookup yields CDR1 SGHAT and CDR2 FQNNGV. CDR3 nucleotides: TGTGCCAGCAGCCAAGATGGATGGGACAGTACCTACGAGCAGTACTTC. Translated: CASSQDGWDSTYEQYF.

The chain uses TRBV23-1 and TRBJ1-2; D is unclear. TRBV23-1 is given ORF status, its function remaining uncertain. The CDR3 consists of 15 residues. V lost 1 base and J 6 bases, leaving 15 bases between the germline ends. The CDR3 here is CASSQCPPGSDGYTF. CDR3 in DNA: TGCGCCAGCAGTCAATGCCCCCCCGGGTCTGATGGCTACACCTTC.

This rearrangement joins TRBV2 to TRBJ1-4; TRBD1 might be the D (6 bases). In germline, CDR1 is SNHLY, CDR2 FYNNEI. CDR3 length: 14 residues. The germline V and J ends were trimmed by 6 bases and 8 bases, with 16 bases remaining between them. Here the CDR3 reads CASSLQGSREKLFF. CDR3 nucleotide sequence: TGTGCCAGCAGCCTCCAGGGGAGTAGGGAAAAACTGTTTTTT.

The CDR3 here is CASSPQANSYGYTF. In DNA, the CDR3 is TGTGCCAGCAGCCCACAGGCGAACAGCTATGGCTACACCTTC. The chain has TRBV7-3 and TRBJ1-2; possibly TRBD1 for D (5 bases). The CDR3 runs to 14 residues. Trimming left V 5 bases short and J 4 bases short, with 14 bases between. Germline values: CDR1 SGHTA, CDR2 FQGTGA.

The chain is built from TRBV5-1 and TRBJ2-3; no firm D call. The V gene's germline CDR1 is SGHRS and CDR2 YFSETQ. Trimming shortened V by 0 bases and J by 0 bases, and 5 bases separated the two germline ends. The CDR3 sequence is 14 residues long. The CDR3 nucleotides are TGCGCCAGCAGCTTGGTAACTAGCACAGATACGCAGTATTTT. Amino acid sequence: CASSLVTSTDTQYF.

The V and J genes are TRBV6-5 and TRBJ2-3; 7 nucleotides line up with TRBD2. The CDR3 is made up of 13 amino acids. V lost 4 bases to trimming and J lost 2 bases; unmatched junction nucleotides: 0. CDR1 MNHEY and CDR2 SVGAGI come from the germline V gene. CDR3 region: CASSWDYTDTQYF. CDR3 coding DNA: TGTGCCAGCAGTTGGGACTACACAGATACGCAGTATTTT.

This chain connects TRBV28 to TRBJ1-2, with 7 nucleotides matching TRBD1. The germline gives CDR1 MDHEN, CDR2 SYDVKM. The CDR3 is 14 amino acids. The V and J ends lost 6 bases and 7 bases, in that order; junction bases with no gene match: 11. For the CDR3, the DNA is TGTGCCAGCAGCCTACAAGACAGGGTGCGTGGCTACACCTTC. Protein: CASSLQDRVRGYTF.

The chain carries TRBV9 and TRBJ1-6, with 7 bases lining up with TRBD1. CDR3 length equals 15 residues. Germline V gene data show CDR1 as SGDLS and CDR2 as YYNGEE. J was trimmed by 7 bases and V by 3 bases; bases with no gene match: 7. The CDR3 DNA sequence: TGTGCCAGCAGCGAGTCGACAGGGAGGAATTCACCCCTCCACTTT. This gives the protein CASSESTGRNSPLHF. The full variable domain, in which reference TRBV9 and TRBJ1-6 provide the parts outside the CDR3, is DSGVTQTPKHLITATGQRVTLRCSPRSGDLSVYWYQQSLDQGLQFLIQYYNGEERAKGNILERFSAQQFPDLHSELNLSSLELGDSALYFCASSESTGRNSPLHFGNGTRLTVT.

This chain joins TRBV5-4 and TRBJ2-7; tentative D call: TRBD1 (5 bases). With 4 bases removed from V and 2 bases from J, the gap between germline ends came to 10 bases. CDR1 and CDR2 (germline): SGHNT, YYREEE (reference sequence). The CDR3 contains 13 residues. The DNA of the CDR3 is TGTGCCAGCAGCATGGACACGACCTACGAGCAGTACTTC. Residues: CASSMDTTYEQYF.

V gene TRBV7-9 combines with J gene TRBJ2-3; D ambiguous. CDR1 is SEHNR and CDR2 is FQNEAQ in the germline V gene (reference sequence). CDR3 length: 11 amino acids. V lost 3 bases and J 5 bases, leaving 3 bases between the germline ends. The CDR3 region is CASSFLDTQYF. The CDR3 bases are TGTGCCAGCAGCTTCCTAGATACGCAGTATTTT.

CDR3 nucleotide sequence: TGTGCCAGCAGCCCGAGAGGAGGCGCCGACACCTACGAGCAGTACTTC. Translated, it gives CASSPRGGADTYEQYF. The rearrangement links TRBV5-4 to TRBJ2-7; D may be TRBD2 (5 bases). Trimming removed 4 bases from V and 2 bases from J, with 19 bases in between. Germline CDR1 SGHNT, CDR2 YYREEE (reference sequence). The CDR3 sequence is 16 residues long.

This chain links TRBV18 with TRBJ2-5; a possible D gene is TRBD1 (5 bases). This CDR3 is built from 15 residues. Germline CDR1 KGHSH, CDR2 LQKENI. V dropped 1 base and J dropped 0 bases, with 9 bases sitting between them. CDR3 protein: CASSPQGLNQETQYF. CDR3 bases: TGTGCCAGCTCACCACAGGGGCTGAACCAAGAGACCCAGTACTTC.

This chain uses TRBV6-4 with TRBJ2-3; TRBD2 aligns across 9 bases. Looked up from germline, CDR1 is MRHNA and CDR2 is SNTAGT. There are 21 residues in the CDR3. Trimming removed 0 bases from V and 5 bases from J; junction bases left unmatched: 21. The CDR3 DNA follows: TGTGCCAGCAGTGACTCGAGAATGAGCGGGAGGCCCCCTCCCCGGGAAGATACGCAGTATTTT. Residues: CASSDSRMSGRPPPREDTQYF.

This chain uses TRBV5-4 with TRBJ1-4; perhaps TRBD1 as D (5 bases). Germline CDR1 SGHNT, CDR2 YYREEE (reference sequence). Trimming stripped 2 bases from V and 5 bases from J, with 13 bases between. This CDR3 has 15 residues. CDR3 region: CASSFKVGGNEKLFF. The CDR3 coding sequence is TGTGCCAGCAGCTTCAAGGTGGGGGGGAATGAAAAACTGTTTTTT.

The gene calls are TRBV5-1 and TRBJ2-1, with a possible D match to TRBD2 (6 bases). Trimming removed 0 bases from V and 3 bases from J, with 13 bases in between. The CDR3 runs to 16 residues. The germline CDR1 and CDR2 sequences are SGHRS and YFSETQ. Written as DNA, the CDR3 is TGCGCCAGCAGCTTGGTAGGGACTGCTGACTACAATGAGCAGTTCTTC. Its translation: CASSLVGTADYNEQFF.

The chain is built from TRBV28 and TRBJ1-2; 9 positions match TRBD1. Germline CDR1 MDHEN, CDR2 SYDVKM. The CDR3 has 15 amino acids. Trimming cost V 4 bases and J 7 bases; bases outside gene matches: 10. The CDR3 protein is CASSWGQGWGGGYTF. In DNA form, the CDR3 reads TGTGCCAGCAGTTGGGGACAGGGTTGGGGCGGTGGCTACACCTTC.

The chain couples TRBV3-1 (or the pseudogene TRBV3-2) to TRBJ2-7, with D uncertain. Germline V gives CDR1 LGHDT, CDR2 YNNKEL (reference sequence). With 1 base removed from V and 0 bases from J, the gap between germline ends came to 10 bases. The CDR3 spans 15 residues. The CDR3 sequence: CASSQGHLLSYEQYF. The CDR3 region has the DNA TGTGCCAGCAGCCAAGGACACCTACTCTCCTACGAGCAGTACTTC.

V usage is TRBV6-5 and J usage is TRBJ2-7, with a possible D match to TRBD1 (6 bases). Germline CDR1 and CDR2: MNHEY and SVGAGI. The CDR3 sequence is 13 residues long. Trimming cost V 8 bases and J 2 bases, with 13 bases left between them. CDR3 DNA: TGTGCCAGCTCCCCCAGGGGCCCCTACGAGCAGTACTTC. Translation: CASSPRGPYEQYF.

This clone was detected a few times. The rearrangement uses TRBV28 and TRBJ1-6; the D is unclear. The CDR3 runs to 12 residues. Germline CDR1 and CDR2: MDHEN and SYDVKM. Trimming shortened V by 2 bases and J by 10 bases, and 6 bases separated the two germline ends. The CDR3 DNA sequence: TGTGCCAGCAGTTTACCCGGGTCACCCCTCCACTTT. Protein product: CASSLPGSPLHF. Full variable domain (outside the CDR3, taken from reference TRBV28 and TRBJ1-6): DVKVTQSSRYLVKRTGEKVFLECVQDMDHENMFWYRQDPGLGLRLIYFSYDVKMKEKGDIPEGYSVSREKKERFSLILESASTNQTSMYLCASSLPGSPLHFGNGTRLTVT.

The CDR3 nucleotides read TGTGCCAGCAGCCAAGAAGGGACAGGTAACACCGGGGAGCTGTTTTTT. Translating gives CASSQEGTGNTGELFF. This rearrangement joins TRBV4-2 to TRBJ2-2; 8 bases are shared with TRBD1. Germline trimming cut 0 bases from V and 2 bases from J; bases unmatched to any gene: 2. Germline V gene sequence: CDR1 LGHNA, CDR2 YNFKEQ. This CDR3 contains 16 residues.

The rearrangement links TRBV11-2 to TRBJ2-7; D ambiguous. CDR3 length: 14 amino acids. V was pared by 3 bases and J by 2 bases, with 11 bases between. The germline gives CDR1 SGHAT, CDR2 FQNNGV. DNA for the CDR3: TGTGCCAGCAGCTTTCTGGTCGGAGCCTACGAGCAGTACTTC. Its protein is CASSFLVGAYEQYF.

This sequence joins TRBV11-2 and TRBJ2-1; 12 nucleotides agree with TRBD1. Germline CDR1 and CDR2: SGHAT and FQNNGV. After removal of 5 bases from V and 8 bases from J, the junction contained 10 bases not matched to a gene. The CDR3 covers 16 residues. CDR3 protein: CASSHRRDRGRDEQFF. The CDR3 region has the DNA TGTGCCAGCAGCCACCGCCGGGACAGGGGGCGGGATGAGCAGTTCTTC.

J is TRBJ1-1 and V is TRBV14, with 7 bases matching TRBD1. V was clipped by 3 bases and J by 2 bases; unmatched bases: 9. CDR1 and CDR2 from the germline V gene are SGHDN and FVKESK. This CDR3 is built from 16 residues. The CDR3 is CASSHSQGEGNTEAFF. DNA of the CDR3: TGTGCCAGCAGCCATTCGCAGGGGGAAGGTAACACTGAAGCTTTCTTT.